This is a list of T cell receptor beta chains from one sample in a study of T cell repertoires in cytomegalovirus infection. What these receptors recognize is not known. TCRdb re-called the reads through MiXCR, storing one row per CDR3 protein. The sample has around 800,000 distinct CDR3 sequences, around a third seen once. The sequencing used cultured CD8+ T cells from PBMCs, collected from culture after CMV antigen stimulation. These receptors originate from a human donor in good health (CMV status not recorded). Some clones in this sample may be carry-over from other donors' samples. CDR3s include the opening cysteine and the closing phenylalanine or tryptophan. A D gene is named only where the DNA matches it firmly. A clone size is listed for some rows: how often the clone was seen (once, few, many), or a class if it is expanded.

v_gene,j_gene,abundance,d_gene,CDR3aa,CDR3nt
TRBV7-6,TRBJ1-1,.,.,CASSYPEGMNTEAFF,TGTGCCAGCAGCTACCCCGAGGGGATGAACACTGAAGCTTTCTTT
TRBV27,TRBJ1-2,few,.,CASSPSGEYNYGYTF,TGTGCCAGCAGTCCATCAGGGGAATACAACTATGGCTACACCTTC
TRBV6-6,TRBJ2-2,.,.,CASKQTDRITGELFF,TGTGCCAGCAAACAGACCGACAGGATCACCGGGGAGCTGTTTTTT
TRBV7-2,TRBJ2-3,.,TRBD2,CASSPLAGDHPDTQYF,TGTGCCAGCAGTCCTCTAGCGGGGGACCACCCAGATACGCAGTATTTT
TRBV29-1,TRBJ1-1,.,.,CSVEVPLSPGAFF,TGCAGCGTTGAAGTTCCCCTGAGCCCCGGAGCTTTCTTT
TRBV7-9,TRBJ2-5,few,TRBD2,CASSLPSGGRQTQYF,TGTGCCAGCAGCTTACCTAGCGGGGGGCGGCAGACCCAGTACTTC
TRBV7-9,TRBJ1-2,.,.,CASSQLDKNYGYTF,TGTGCCAGCAGCCAACTCGACAAGAACTATGGCTACACCTTC
TRBV6-5,TRBJ2-7,.,TRBD1,CASSYSMGQGVYEQYF,TGTGCCAGCAGTTACTCGATGGGACAGGGAGTCTACGAGCAGTACTTC
TRBV12-3/TRBV12-4,TRBJ1-2,once,TRBD1,CASSTRGTGVGYGYTF,TGTGCCAGCAGTACAAGGGGCACAGGGGTGGGCTATGGCTACACCTTC
TRBV27,TRBJ1-2,.,TRBD1,CASSRAGQGIDGYTF,TGTGCCAGCAGCCGAGCGGGACAGGGGATTGATGGCTACACCTTC
TRBV27,TRBJ2-7,.,.,CASSFIPPGVIYEQYF,TGTGCCAGCAGTTTCATCCCCCCAGGGGTTATCTACGAGCAGTACTTC
TRBV7-8,TRBJ2-1,.,.,CASSLSRPPIFEQFF,TGTGCCAGCAGCCTTAGCCGACCCCCAATTTTTGAGCAGTTCTTC
TRBV7-9,TRBJ1-4,.,TRBD1,CASSELRQGRFNNEKLFF,TGTGCCAGCAGCGAGCTTCGACAGGGGCGTTTCAACAATGAAAAACTGTTTTTT
TRBV7-6,TRBJ1-2,.,.,CASSLGPGPRRGYTF,TGTGCCAGCAGCTTAGGACCGGGCCCCAGGCGGGGCTACACCTTC
TRBV6-1,TRBJ2-3,.,TRBD2,CAGGGGQSPQDTQYF,TGTGCCGGCGGGGGGGGCCAGTCCCCACAGGATACGCAGTATTTT
TRBV10-3,TRBJ1-1,.,.,CAIKTDMNTEAFF,TGTGCCATCAAAACGGACATGAACACTGAAGCTTTCTTT
TRBV19,TRBJ1-2,few,.,CASSIAGDDGYTF,TGTGCCAGTAGTATAGCCGGGGATGATGGCTACACCTTC
TRBV6-2/TRBV6-3,TRBJ2-1,.,TRBD1,CASRKPGQGADNEQFF,TGTGCCAGCAGGAAACCGGGACAGGGGGCCGACAATGAGCAGTTCTTC
TRBV7-9,TRBJ1-4,few,.,CASSLSRNTNEKLFF,TGTGCCAGCAGCCTAAGCAGGAATACTAATGAAAAACTGTTTTTT
TRBV6-6,TRBJ1-4,.,TRBD1,CASSYWDRVQSNEKLFF,TGTGCCAGCAGTTACTGGGACAGGGTTCAATCGAATGAAAAACTGTTTTTT
TRBV2,TRBJ1-1,few,.,CASSERRSEAFF,TGTGCCAGCAGTGAAAGGAGATCTGAAGCTTTCTTT
TRBV23-1,TRBJ2-2,few,.,CASSQGGEDTGELFF,TGCGCCAGCAGTCAAGGCGGGGAGGACACCGGGGAGCTGTTTTTT
TRBV6-1,TRBJ1-3,few,TRBD1,CASSGWTGNSGNTIYF,TGTGCCAGCAGTGGTTGGACAGGGAACTCTGGAAACACCATATATTTT
TRBV7-3,TRBJ1-6,.,TRBD1,CASSSTGGSNSPLHF,TGTGCCAGCAGTTCAACAGGGGGAAGTAATTCACCCCTCCACTTT
TRBV2,TRBJ2-5,.,TRBD1,CASSEPRGETQYF,TGTGCCAGCAGTGAACCCAGGGGGGAGACCCAGTACTTC
TRBV29-1,TRBJ2-3,few,TRBD1,CSVAVPGQGLGTQYF,TGCAGCGTAGCGGTCCCGGGACAGGGCCTAGGTACGCAGTATTTT
TRBV27,TRBJ1-1,.,.,CASSLSQLYTEAFF,TGTGCCAGCAGTTTATCCCAGTTGTACACTGAAGCTTTCTTT
TRBV6-5,TRBJ2-2,few,.,CASSYDLSGEGGELFF,TGTGCCAGCAGTTACGACCTATCAGGGGAAGGCGGGGAGCTGTTTTTT
TRBV6-2/TRBV6-3,TRBJ1-1,.,TRBD1,CASKQGAGTEAFF,TGTGCCAGCAAACAGGGGGCCGGCACTGAAGCTTTCTTT
TRBV5-1,TRBJ2-3,few,.,CASSFRGRGFTDTQYF,TGCGCCAGCAGCTTTCGGGGCAGGGGTTTCACAGATACGCAGTATTTT
TRBV12-3/TRBV12-4,TRBJ2-1,once,.,CASHVGYSSYNEQFF,TGTGCCAGCCACGTGGGCTATAGCTCCTACAATGAGCAGTTCTTC
TRBV29-1,TRBJ1-1,.,.,CSVEGLGAEAFF,TGCAGCGTTGAAGGTCTGGGGGCTGAAGCTTTCTTT
TRBV28,TRBJ2-1,.,.,CASSPPDASSYNEQFF,TGTGCCAGCAGTCCCCCGGACGCAAGCTCCTACAATGAGCAGTTCTTC
TRBV7-4,TRBJ2-4,.,.,CASSSRTYKNIQYF,TGTGCCAGCAGCTCTAGGACATACAAAAACATTCAGTACTTC
TRBV5-3,TRBJ2-3,.,.,CASSLGTRLTDTQYF,TGTGCCAGCAGTTTAGGGACACGACTCACAGATACGCAGTATTTT
TRBV6-1,TRBJ2-5,few,.,CASSEATVRETQYF,TGTGCCAGCAGTGAAGCAACAGTCCGAGAGACCCAGTACTTC
TRBV10-3,TRBJ1-2,.,.,CAISESKGTDGYTF,TGTGCCATCAGTGAGTCGAAGGGTACGGATGGCTACACCTTC
TRBV4-1,TRBJ1-1,.,TRBD1,CASSQDDRGPGTEAFF,TGCGCCAGCAGCCAAGATGATAGGGGGCCCGGCACTGAAGCTTTCTTT
TRBV29-1,TRBJ1-3,.,.,CSGSGGTTNTIYF,TGCAGCGGATCCGGGGGAACTACAAACACCATATATTTT
TRBV3-1,TRBJ2-1,.,TRBD1,CASSQDRWTGGYNEQFF,TGTGCCAGCAGCCAAGATCGCTGGACAGGGGGCTACAATGAGCAGTTCTTC
TRBV7-2,TRBJ2-1,many,.,CASSLAPDYNEQFF,TGTGCCAGCAGCTTAGCGCCAGATTACAATGAGCAGTTCTTC
TRBV6-6,TRBJ2-2,.,.,CASTRGGELFF,TGTGCCAGCACCAGGGGCGGGGAGCTGTTTTTT
TRBV12-3/TRBV12-4,TRBJ1-5,few,.,CASSQKYSNQPQHF,TGTGCCAGCAGCCAAAAATATAGCAATCAGCCCCAGCATTTT
TRBV5-1,TRBJ1-4,few,TRBD1,CASSLGQGTEKLFF,TGCGCCAGCAGCTTGGGACAGGGGACCGAAAAACTGTTTTTT
TRBV6-5,TRBJ1-4,few,.,CASSPRGGIDEKLFF,TGTGCCAGCAGCCCACGGGGCGGAATAGATGAAAAACTGTTTTTT
TRBV6-6,TRBJ1-6,.,TRBD1,CASQPGTGRTYNSPLHF,TGTGCCAGTCAACCCGGGACAGGGCGGACCTATAATTCACCCCTCCACTTT
TRBV29-1,TRBJ2-2,.,.,CSVEVRSTGELFF,TGCAGCGTTGAAGTGAGGAGCACCGGGGAGCTGTTTTTT
TRBV11-2,TRBJ2-7,.,.,CASSLLTEQYF,TGTGCCAGCAGCTTATTAACCGAGCAGTACTTC
TRBV6-5,TRBJ2-1,few,.,CASSRNYPREQFF,TGTGCCAGCAGTCGGAACTACCCTCGTGAGCAGTTCTTC
TRBV12-3/TRBV12-4,TRBJ2-3,.,TRBD2,CASSFATSGGSDTQYF,TGTGCCAGCAGTTTTGCAACTAGCGGGGGATCAGATACGCAGTATTTT
TRBV27,TRBJ2-3,few,.,CASSSGTRGGTDTQYF,TGTGCCAGCAGTTCCGGGACCCGCGGAGGCACAGATACGCAGTATTTT